This TCR beta chain was documented in a study of CD8 T cells in ankylosing spondylitis. General study findings and limits: A TCR beta motif made of about 8 highly homologous variants seemed typical of ankylosing spondylitis blood. Disease-linked clones proved CD8+ and comparatively uncommon in peripheral blood. Past studies reported some motif variants in reactive arthritis synovial fluid and blood. Significant enrichment of disease-linked clones was reported in matched ankylosing spondylitis synovial fluid.

This clonotype has just a few counts. Antigen specificity is unknown. CDR3 length equals 14 residues. Trimming shortened V by 4 bases and J by 6 bases, and 14 bases separated the two germline ends. Per germline, CDR1 SGHVS and CDR2 FQNEAQ. Quantitative 5'-RACE with molecular barcodes generated TCR beta libraries. MiXCR, applied by TCRdb to the 5' RACE reads, yields one record per CDR3 protein. The sample holds a few hundred thousand distinct CDR3 sequences, 20% to 25% seen once. What was sequenced was blood, either unsorted or a sorted T cell fraction (not recorded which). The rearrangement uses TRBV7-8 and TRBJ2-3, with D perhaps matching TRBD1 (5 bases). This receptor was taken from a male donor with ankylosing spondylitis. CDR3 DNA sequence: TGTGCCAGCAGCTCGTGGACCCCAGGGGATACGCAGTATTTT. This encodes CASSSWTPGDTQYF.